These T cell receptor beta chains were read from a single sample in a study of cytomegalovirus exposure and HLA in healthy donors. Here immunoSEQ multiplex PCR was the method, and the copy in TCRdb shows in-frame clones only, minus some. The sample records about 200,000 clones, 75% to 85% being singletons. The sequenced sample consisted of PBMCs. The source is a woman aged 40 to 49 in good health and CMV-seronegative. Each CDR3 is given with its conserved first and last residue. The D gene is left open where the match is weak. Clone size is shown for a subset of rows, as once, few, many or a class of expanded clone.

size,J,V,D,CDR3,DNA
-,TRBJ2-1,TRBV9,TRBD2,CASSVAGTSGTSWDPEQFF,TGTGCCAGCAGCGTAGCTGGGACTAGCGGGACGAGTTGGGACCCTGAGCAGTTCTTC
-,TRBJ1-2,TRBV5-1,-,CASSWTGGGQIYGYTF,TGCGCCAGCAGCTGGACCGGGGGGGGGCAGATCTATGGCTACACCTTC
-,TRBJ1-2,TRBV19,-,CASSPTLTGWGYTF,TGTGCCAGTAGCCCAACCTTGACAGGCTGGGGCTACACCTTC
-,TRBJ2-1,TRBV14,TRBD2,CASSPLAGEYNEQFF,TGTGCCAGCAGCCCATTAGCGGGAGAGTACAATGAGCAGTTCTTC
-,TRBJ1-1,TRBV29-1,TRBD1,CSVHRGQGTEAFF,TGCAGCGTTCACAGGGGGCAAGGCACTGAAGCTTTCTTT
-,TRBJ2-5,TRBV2,-,CASSHVRGTVQETQYF,TGTGCCAGCAGCCACGTCCGGGGGACGGTGCAAGAGACCCAGTACTTC
-,TRBJ2-1,TRBV2,-,CASQTGTPYNEQFF,TGTGCCAGCCAAACAGGCACCCCTTACAATGAGCAGTTCTTC
-,TRBJ2-3,TRBV29-1,-,CSVSRNSADTQYF,TGCAGCGTTTCCCGCAATTCGGCAGATACGCAGTATTTT
-,TRBJ1-1,TRBV7-9,-,CASSMFGGGTEAFF,TGTGCCAGCAGCATGTTCGGCGGGGGGACTGAAGCTTTCTTT
-,TRBJ2-2,TRBV25-1,-,CASSDDYSNTGELFF,TGTGCCAGCAGTGACGACTACTCGAACACCGGGGAGCTGTTTTTT
once,TRBJ2-1,TRBV14,-,CASSQDWRNEQFF,TGTGCCAGCAGCCAAGATTGGAGGAATGAGCAGTTCTTC
-,TRBJ2-7,TRBV12-5,-,CASGFRSAGPYEQYF,TGTGCTAGTGGTTTCAGGTCTGCGGGGCCCTACGAGCAGTACTTC
-,TRBJ2-5,TRBV9,-,CASSVEDYLPGETQYF,TGTGCCAGCAGCGTAGAGGACTACTTACCAGGAGAGACCCAGTACTTC
-,TRBJ2-7,TRBV23-1,-,CASSHPLEDTNYEQYF,TGCGCCAGCAGTCACCCCCTCGAGGACACCAATTACGAGCAGTACTTC
-,TRBJ1-5,TRBV28,TRBD1,CASSFPGTGYQPQHF,TGTGCCAGCAGTTTCCCCGGGACAGGTTATCAGCCCCAGCATTTT
once,TRBJ1-5,TRBV28,-,CASSPYSNQPQHF,TGTGCCAGCAGTCCCTATAGCAATCAGCCCCAGCATTTT
-,TRBJ2-7,TRBV28,-,CASKDWGRGYEQYF,TGTGCCAGCAAGGATTGGGGCAGGGGTTACGAGCAGTACTTC
-,TRBJ1-4,TRBV11-2,-,CASSPRGTLNEKLFF,TGTGCCAGCAGCCCCCGAGGGACACTCAATGAAAAACTGTTTTTT
-,TRBJ2-3,TRBV6-5,TRBD2,CASGTSVTDTQYF,TGTGCCAGCGGGACTAGCGTGACAGATACGCAGTATTTT
few,TRBJ2-7,TRBV10-3,TRBD1,CAISPPGQGEQYF,TGTGCCATCAGTCCGCCCGGACAGGGAGAGCAGTACTTC
-,TRBJ1-3,TRBV28,-,CASSQDRISGNTIYF,TGTGCCAGCAGCCAAGACAGGATCTCTGGAAACACCATATATTTT
few,TRBJ1-1,TRBV6-5,TRBD1,CASSSGGNTEAFF,TGTGCCAGCAGCTCAGGGGGGAACACTGAAGCTTTCTTT